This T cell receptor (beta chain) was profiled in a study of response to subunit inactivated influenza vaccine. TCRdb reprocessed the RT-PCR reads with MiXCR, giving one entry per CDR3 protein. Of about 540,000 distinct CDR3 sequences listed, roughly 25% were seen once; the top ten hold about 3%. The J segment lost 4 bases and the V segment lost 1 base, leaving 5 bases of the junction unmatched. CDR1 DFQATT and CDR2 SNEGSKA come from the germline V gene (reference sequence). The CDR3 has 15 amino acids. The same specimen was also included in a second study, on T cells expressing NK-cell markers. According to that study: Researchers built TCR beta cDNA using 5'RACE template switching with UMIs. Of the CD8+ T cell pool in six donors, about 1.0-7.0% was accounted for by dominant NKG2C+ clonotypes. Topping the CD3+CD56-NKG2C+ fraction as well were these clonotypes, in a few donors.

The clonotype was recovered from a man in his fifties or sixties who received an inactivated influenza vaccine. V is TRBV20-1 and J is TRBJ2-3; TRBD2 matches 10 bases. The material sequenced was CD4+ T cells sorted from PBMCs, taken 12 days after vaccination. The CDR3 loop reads CSARASGRAADTQYF. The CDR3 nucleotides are TGCAGTGCTAGAGCAAGCGGGAGGGCCGCAGATACGCAGTATTTT.